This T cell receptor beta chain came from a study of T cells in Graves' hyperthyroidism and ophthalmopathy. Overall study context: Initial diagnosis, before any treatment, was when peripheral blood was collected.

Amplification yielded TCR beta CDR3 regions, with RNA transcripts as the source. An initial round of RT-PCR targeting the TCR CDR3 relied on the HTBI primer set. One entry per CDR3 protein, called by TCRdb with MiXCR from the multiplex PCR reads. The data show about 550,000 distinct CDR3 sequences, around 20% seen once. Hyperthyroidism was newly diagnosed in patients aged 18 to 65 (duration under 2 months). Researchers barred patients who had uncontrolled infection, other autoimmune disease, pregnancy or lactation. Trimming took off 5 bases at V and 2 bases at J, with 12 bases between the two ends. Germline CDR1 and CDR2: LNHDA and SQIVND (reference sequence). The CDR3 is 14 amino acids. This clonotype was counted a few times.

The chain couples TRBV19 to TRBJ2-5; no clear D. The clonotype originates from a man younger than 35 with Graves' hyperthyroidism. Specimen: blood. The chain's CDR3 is CASSPTRRQETQYF. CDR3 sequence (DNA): TGTGCCAGTAGTCCGACCAGGAGACAAGAGACCCAGTACTTC.